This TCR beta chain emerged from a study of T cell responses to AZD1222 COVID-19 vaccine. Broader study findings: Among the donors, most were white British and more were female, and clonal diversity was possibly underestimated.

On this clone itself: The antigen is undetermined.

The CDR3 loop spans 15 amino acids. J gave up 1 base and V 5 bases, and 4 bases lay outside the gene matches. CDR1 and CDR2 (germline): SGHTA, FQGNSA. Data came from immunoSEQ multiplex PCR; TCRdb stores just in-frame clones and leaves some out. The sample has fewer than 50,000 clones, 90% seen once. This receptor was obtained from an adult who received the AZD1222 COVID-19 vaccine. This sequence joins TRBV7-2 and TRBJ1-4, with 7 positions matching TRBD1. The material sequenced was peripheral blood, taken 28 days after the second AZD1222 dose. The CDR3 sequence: CASSPRQGTNEKLFF. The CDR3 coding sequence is TGTGCCAGCAGCCCCAGACAGGGAACTAATGAAAAACTGTTTTTT.